These 25 T cell receptor beta chains came from one sample sequenced in a study of cytomegalovirus exposure and HLA in healthy donors. In the PCR, 60 Vbeta and 13 Jbeta primers were used. Produced via immunoSEQ multiplex PCR; TCRdb's table is partial and in-frame only. This sample has about 190,000 clones, with over 80% found just once. Material for sequencing was PBMCs. The receptors derive from a boy aged 2 to 10 in good health and CMV-seronegative.

The chain recombines TRBV7-9 with TRBJ2-5; 9 bases agree with TRBD2. The J call is doubtful: the DNA matches TRBJ2-7 better. This CDR3 spans 15 amino acids. Germline CDR1 and CDR2: SEHNR and FQNEAQ (reference sequence). CDR3 amino acids: CASSRFSGSAYEQYF. The CDR3 DNA follows: TGTGCCAGCAGCCGATTTAGCGGGAGCGCCTACGAGCAGTACTTC.

The chain joins TRBV7-2 to TRBJ1-5; TRBD1 is a possible D gene (6 bases). The V end was cut by 4 bases, the J end by 9 bases, with 10 bases between. The V gene's germline CDR1 is SGHTA and CDR2 FQGNSA. The CDR3 runs to 12 residues. The CDR3 reads CASSSDSGPQHF. The CDR3 DNA sequence: TGTGCCAGCAGCTCGGACAGTGGGCCCCAGCATTTT.

As DNA, the CDR3 is TGTGCCAGCAGTCGTGACATGATCTATGGCTACACCTTC. The encoded protein is CASSRDMIYGYTF. This chain links TRBV6-5 with TRBJ1-2; D not certain. CDR1 is MNHEY and CDR2 is SVGAGI in the germline V gene. The V and J ends lost 5 bases and 4 bases respectively, with 11 bases between them. The CDR3 sequence is 13 residues long.

The chain carries TRBV10-3 and TRBJ1-2, with D possibly TRBD1 on 5 matching bases. This CDR3 spans 14 amino acids. V was cut by 6 bases and J by 0 bases, with 11 bases left in between. The germline CDR1 and CDR2 sequences are ENHRY and SYGVKD. The CDR3: CAISRGETNYGYTF. CDR3 DNA: TGTGCCATCAGCCGGGGGGAGACTAACTATGGCTACACCTTC.

The rearrangement links TRBV11-2 to TRBJ1-2; D is undetermined. CDR3 size: 11 residues. Germline CDR1 is SGHAT and CDR2 is FQNNGV. Trimming took off 4 bases at V and 6 bases at J, with 6 bases between the two ends. CDR3 DNA sequence: TGTGCCAGCAGCTCGGGAAATGGCTACACCTTC. Residues: CASSSGNGYTF.

The genes are TRBV7-8 and TRBJ2-1; TRBD2 might be the D (6 bases). The CDR3 runs to 14 residues. The V end lost 1 base, the J end lost 6 bases, and 10 bases lay between the germline ends. CDR1 and CDR2 (germline): SGHVS, FQNEAQ. The CDR3 bases are TGTGCCAGCAGCTTAGGGTGGGGAGGCAATGAGCAGTTCTTC. It translates to CASSLGWGGNEQFF. The full variable domain, its missing parts supplied by reference TRBV7-8 and TRBJ2-1, is GAGVSQSPRYKVAKRGQDVALRCDPISGHVSLFWYQQALGQGPEFLTYFQNEAQLDKSGLPSDRFFAERPEGSVSTLKIQRTQQEDSAVYLCASSLGWGGNEQFFGPGTRLTVL.

This clone was counted a few times. The V and J genes are TRBV15 and TRBJ2-2; 7 bases are a match to TRBD2. V trimming: 1 base; J trimming: 5 bases; junction bases outside the gene matches: 7. The CDR3 extends over 16 amino acids. Germline V gene sequence: CDR1 LNHNV, CDR2 YYDKDF (reference sequence). The CDR3 reads CATSRGGLAETGELFF. The CDR3 bases are TGTGCCACCAGCAGAGGAGGGCTAGCGGAGACCGGGGAGCTGTTTTTT.

The V call is TRBV13, the J call TRBJ2-4; D is uncertain. Germline V CDR1 and CDR2: PRHDT, FYEKMQ (reference sequence). V was cut by 1 base and J by 3 bases, with 10 bases left in between. The CDR3 spans 15 residues. The CDR3 nucleotides read TGTGCCAGCAGCTTAGCCGAGGAGAACAAAAACATTCAGTACTTC. This sequence encodes CASSLAEENKNIQYF. Based on the CDR3 plus reference TRBV13 and TRBJ2-4, the full variable domain is AAGVIQSPRHLIKEKRETATLKCYPIPRHDTVYWYQQGPGQDPQFLISFYEKMQSDKGSIPDRFSAQQFSDYHSELNMSSLELGDSALYFCASSLAEENKNIQYFGAGTRLSVL.

The J gene is TRBJ2-1, the V gene TRBV11-2; tentatively, D is TRBD1 (6 bases). The ends were cut back, 2 bases at V and 7 bases at J, with 6 bases in the middle. In germline, CDR1 is SGHAT, CDR2 FQNNGV. The CDR3 has 12 residues. The CDR3 protein is CASSLQGNEQFF. The CDR3 coding sequence is TGTGCCAGCAGCTTACAGGGGAATGAGCAGTTCTTC.

The V gene is TRBV23-1, the J gene TRBJ1-5, with a weak D call TRBD1 (6 bases). TRBV23-1 is an ORF for which the function is uncertain. The CDR3 spans 13 residues. Trimming stripped 8 bases from V and 1 base from J, with 9 bases between. CDR3 sequence: CASRGQSNQPQHF. The CDR3 bases are TGCGCCAGCCGCGGACAGAGCAATCAGCCCCAGCATTTT.

The table lists this clone with a count of one. The chain links TRBV5-1 to TRBJ2-1; TRBD1 matches at 9 bases. Germline values: CDR1 SGHRS, CDR2 YFSETQ. J was trimmed by 15 bases and V by 2 bases; bases with no gene match: 9. The length of the CDR3 is 13 residues. The CDR3 DNA sequence: TGCGCCAGCAGCTTAAGCCGGACAGGGGAACGGTTCTTC. Residues: CASSLSRTGERFF.

V and J are TRBV29-1 and TRBJ2-3; 9 bases line up with TRBD2. The CDR3 sequence is 14 residues long. The V gene end was trimmed by 5 bases and the J gene end by 6 bases; junction bases not matched to a gene: 9. Germline V CDR1 and CDR2: SQVTM, ANQGSEA. The CDR3 sequence: CSVNSAGGLDTQYF. In nucleotides, the CDR3 is TGCAGCGTTAACTCCGCGGGGGGGTTGGATACGCAGTATTTT.

The V and J genes are TRBV19 and TRBJ2-3; maybe TRBD2 (6 bases). Trimming took 3 bases from V and 4 from J, leaving 11 bases between them. CDR3 length: 14 amino acids. CDR1 and CDR2 (germline): LNHDA, SQIVND (reference sequence). In nucleotides, the CDR3 is TGTGCCAGTAGTATCCGGACTACCTCAGATACGCAGTATTTT. Translation: CASSIRTTSDTQYF.

V usage is TRBV5-4 and J usage is TRBJ1-1; a weak D match, TRBD1 (6 bases). The V gene's germline CDR1 is SGHNT and CDR2 YYREEE (reference sequence). The CDR3 has 15 amino acids. Trimming pared 4 bases from V and 3 bases from J, leaving 16 bases between. The CDR3 reads CASSARRGPDTEAFF. The CDR3 DNA reads as TGTGCCAGCAGCGCGCGGCGGGGGCCGGACACTGAAGCTTTCTTT.

The chain joins TRBV9 to TRBJ2-3; TRBD2 aligns across 8 bases. This CDR3 spans 17 amino acids. Germline trimming cut 0 bases from V and 4 bases from J; bases unmatched to any gene: 10. Germline lookup yields CDR1 SGDLS and CDR2 YYNGEE. The CDR3 nucleotides read TGTGCCAGCAGCGTAGCTACGGGGGGGCTCTCACCAGATACGCAGTATTTT. It codes for CASSVATGGLSPDTQYF.

The rearrangement uses TRBV7-2 and TRBJ2-3, with TRBD2 matching 9 bases. The junction had 10 bases not matched to a gene; V was cut back by 1 base and J by 2 bases. CDR1 is SGHTA and CDR2 is FQGNSA in the germline V gene. CDR3 length: 18 amino acids. The CDR3 here is CASSLELAGGWDTDTQYF. The CDR3 DNA is TGTGCCAGCAGCTTAGAGTTGGCGGGAGGGTGGGACACAGATACGCAGTATTTT. Together with reference TRBV7-2 and TRBJ2-3, the CDR3 gives the full variable domain: GAGVSQSPSNKVTEKGKDVELRCDPISGHTALYWYRQSLGQGLEFLIYFQGNSAPDKSGLPSDRFSAERTGGSVSTLTIQRTQQEDSAVYLCASSLELAGGWDTDTQYFGPGTRLTVL.

Written as DNA, the CDR3 is TGTGCCAGCAGCCTTGTACCGGGACTCGGGCTCGATGAGCAGTTCTTC. It yields the protein CASSLVPGLGLDEQFF. The chain joins TRBV7-8 to TRBJ2-1; a weak D match, TRBD2 (6 bases). Germline CDR1 and CDR2: SGHVS and FQNEAQ. V was clipped by 5 bases and J by 8 bases, with 22 bases between them. This CDR3 is 16 amino acids long.

This clone was counted between two and nine times. This chain's CDR3 is CASSGDTGGGDGYTF. The CDR3 bases are TGTGCCAGCAGCGGTGATACAGGGGGCGGGGATGGCTACACCTTC. V usage is TRBV5-4 and J usage is TRBJ1-2, with 9 positions matching TRBD1. The ends lost 4 bases at V and 6 bases at J; junction bases unmatched: 10. The germline V gene has CDR1 SGHNT and CDR2 YYREEE (reference sequence). The CDR3 is 15 amino acids.

This clone was seen a handful of times. The rearrangement links TRBV10-2 to TRBJ2-7; 8 bases match TRBD1. This CDR3 contains 15 residues. Germline V gene sequence: CDR1 WSHSY, CDR2 SAAADI. The ends lost 1 base at V and 3 bases at J; junction bases unmatched: 5. This chain's CDR3 is CASSEFGTGGYEQYV. The CDR3 DNA reads TGCGCCAGCAGTGAGTTTGGGACAGGTGGCTACGAGCAGTACGTC.

The rearrangement links TRBV19 to TRBJ2-1, with a possible D match to TRBD2 (5 bases). Germline-derived CDR1 and CDR2 are LNHDA and SQIVND (reference sequence). The CDR3 covers 14 residues. V lost 5 bases and J 1 base, leaving 9 bases between the germline ends. The CDR3 DNA reads TGTGCCAGTAGTGTACTAGATTCCTACAATGAGCAGTTCTTC. Amino acid sequence: CASSVLDSYNEQFF. Combining the CDR3 with reference TRBV19 and TRBJ2-1 gives the whole variable domain DGGITQSPKYLFRKEGQNVTLSCEQNLNHDAMYWYRQDPGQGLRLIYYSQIVNDFQKGDIAEGYSVSREKKESFPLTVTSAQKNPTAFYLCASSVLDSYNEQFFGPGTRLTVL.

The rearrangement links TRBV5-1 to TRBJ2-5; 8 positions match TRBD1. The germline CDR1 and CDR2 sequences are SGHRS and YFSETQ. The CDR3 runs 15 residues. V trimming: 0 bases; J trimming: 1 base; junction bases outside the gene matches: 2. The CDR3 DNA reads as TGCGCCAGCAGCTTGGGGACAGGGTCCCAAGAGACCCAGTACTTC. Amino acid sequence: CASSLGTGSQETQYF.

The chain recombines TRBV6-1 with TRBJ2-7, with D possibly matching TRBD1 (5 bases). Trimming stripped 6 bases from V and 2 bases from J, with 17 bases between. From germline, CDR1 is MNHNS and CDR2 SASEGT. This CDR3 contains 15 residues. The CDR3 coding sequence is TGTGCCAGCAGCCGAGCCCTACAGGACACCTACGAGCAGTACTTC. Its protein product is CASSRALQDTYEQYF.

This rearrangement joins TRBV27 to TRBJ2-5; TRBD1 agrees at 9 bases. The CDR3 loop spans 14 amino acids. V shed 5 bases, J shed 2 bases, and the junction held 3 bases outside the gene matches. CDR1 and CDR2 from the germline V gene are MNHEY and SMNVEV (reference sequence). The CDR3 protein is CASSIGQGQETQYF. The CDR3 DNA is TGTGCCAGCAGTATAGGACAGGGGCAAGAGACCCAGTACTTC.

This rearrangement joins TRBV11-2 to TRBJ1-1; D is ambiguous. The length of the CDR3 is 15 residues. V was shortened by 1 base and J by 0 bases, with 9 bases between the two germline ends. CDR1 is SGHAT and CDR2 is FQNNGV in the germline V gene. The CDR3 protein is CASSLGVGVNTEAFF. CDR3 in DNA: TGTGCCAGCAGCTTAGGGGTCGGGGTGAACACTGAAGCTTTCTTT.

CDR3 protein: CAYRGLTSTGELFF. CDR3 DNA sequence: TGTGCCTACAGGGGTCTTACTTCCACCGGGGAGCTGTTTTTT. The chain links TRBV30 to TRBJ2-2, with TRBD1 matching over 7 bases. CDR1 GTSNPN and CDR2 SVGIG come from the germline V gene (reference sequence). V was pared by 7 bases and J by 4 bases, with 9 bases of the junction left unmatched. The length of the CDR3 is 14 residues.